The 28 T cell receptor beta chains listed next were all sequenced from one sample in a study of response to subunit inactivated influenza vaccine. TCRdb passed the RT-PCR reads through MiXCR, listing each CDR3 protein once. The sample lists 160,000 or so distinct CDR3 sequences; roughly a tenth were seen once. This sample comprised non-naive T cells sorted from PBMCs, obtained roughly 45 days after vaccination. The origin of the receptors is a man aged 45-65 years who received an inactivated influenza vaccine.

This clonotype was recorded many times. The gene calls are TRBV6-2 or TRBV6-3 and TRBJ2-7; D unresolved. Germline values: CDR1 MNHEY, CDR2 SVGEGT. V dropped 5 bases and J dropped 4 bases, with 9 bases sitting between them. The length of the CDR3 is 12 residues. CDR3 sequence reads: CASSVPVYEQYF. The DNA for the CDR3 is TGTGCCAGCAGTGTTCCAGTGTACGAGCAGTACTTC.

The chain combines TRBV15 with TRBJ2-2; no firm D call. The CDR3 spans 12 residues. V was shortened by 0 bases and J by 5 bases, with 1 base between the two germline ends. CDR1 LNHNV and CDR2 YYDKDF come from the germline V gene (reference sequence). CDR3 nucleotides: TGTGCCACCAGCAGAGAGACCGGGGAGCTGTTTTTT. It is translated as CATSRETGELFF.

This clonotype has a count of ten or more. The CDR3 region is CASSFPAGVTYEQYF. The DNA of the CDR3 is TGTGCCAGCAGTTTCCCGGCGGGAGTAACCTACGAGCAGTACTTC. The chain couples TRBV28 to TRBJ2-7; 7 nucleotides line up with TRBD2. The CDR3 length is 15 residues. Germline-derived CDR1 and CDR2 are MDHEN and SYDVKM. The trim removed 3 bases at V and 2 bases at J, leaving 7 bases unmatched.

This clonotype was seen at least ten times. V usage is TRBV20-1 and J usage is TRBJ2-1; 7 bases map to TRBD2. This CDR3 is built from 16 residues. The germline CDR1 and CDR2 sequences are DFQATT and SNEGSKA (reference sequence). Trimming removed 1 base from V and 8 bases from J; junction bases left unmatched: 14. The CDR3 spells CSARGKGGSDSYEQFF. In DNA form, the CDR3 reads TGCAGTGCTAGAGGGAAGGGCGGGAGCGATTCCTATGAGCAGTTCTTC.

V gene TRBV7-2 combines with J gene TRBJ1-2; 9 bases map to TRBD1. This CDR3 region has 15 residues. J gave up 2 bases and V 5 bases, and 6 bases lay outside the gene matches. The germline V gene has CDR1 SGHTA and CDR2 FQGNSA. CDR3 sequence: CASSGPGTGNYGYTF. The CDR3 region has the DNA TGTGCCAGCAGCGGTCCCGGGACAGGGAACTATGGCTACACCTTC.

The V gene is TRBV27, the J gene TRBJ2-1, with 8 bases matching TRBD2. The CDR3 contains 14 residues. Germline-derived CDR1 and CDR2 are MNHEY and SMNVEV (reference sequence). Germline trimming cut 2 bases from V and 6 bases from J; bases unmatched to any gene: 3. The CDR3 coding sequence is TGTGCCAGCAGTTTAGCGGGGGGATTCAATGAGCAGTTCTTC. Translation gives CASSLAGGFNEQFF.

V gene TRBV5-5 combines with J gene TRBJ2-7, with D unresolved. Germline assignment: CDR1 SGHKS and CDR2 YYEKEE (reference sequence). V lost 1 base and J 3 bases, leaving 8 bases between the germline ends. The CDR3 spans 13 residues. Here the CDR3 reads CASSLSQIYEQYF. CDR3 DNA: TGTGCCAGCAGCTTGAGCCAGATCTACGAGCAGTACTTC.

This clonotype was recorded many times. The V gene is TRBV7-8, the J gene TRBJ2-5, with TRBD2 matching 8 bases. The CDR3 runs to 16 residues. The V and J ends lost 5 bases and 1 base, in that order; junction bases with no gene match: 9. Germline CDR1 is SGHVS and CDR2 is FQNEAQ. The DNA of the CDR3 is TGTGCCAGCAGCCTCCGGCTAGCGGGTGGCCAAGAGACCCAGTACTTC. Translated, it gives CASSLRLAGGQETQYF.

This sequence joins TRBV10-3 and TRBJ2-6; 9 bases map to TRBD1. Trimming at V came to 5 bases and at J to 4 bases, leaving 6 bases not matched to a gene. Germline V gene sequence: CDR1 ENHRY, CDR2 SYGVKD. The CDR3 has 16 amino acids. The CDR3 DNA reads TGTGCCATCAGTCCCGGGACAGGGACAGGGGCCAACGTCCTGACTTTC. Its translation is CAISPGTGTGANVLTF.

This sequence joins TRBV20-1 and TRBJ2-1, with D unclear. Germline loops: CDR1 DFQATT, CDR2 SNEGSKA (reference sequence). Trimming took off 0 bases at V and 3 bases at J, with 12 bases between the two ends. The CDR3 totals 15 residues. CDR3 nucleotide sequence: TGCAGTGCTAGAGAACGGCCGGACGTCTACAATGAGCAGTTCTTC. Translation gives CSARERPDVYNEQFF.

This clonotype has more than one count but fewer than ten. The chain combines TRBV5-1 with TRBJ2-1, with 8 bases matching TRBD2. V shed 0 bases and J 15 bases; nucleotides not matched to a gene: 11. Germline CDR1 SGHRS, CDR2 YFSETQ. The CDR3 runs to 14 residues. The CDR3 protein is CASSLALSRSGGFF. In nucleotides, the CDR3 is TGCGCCAGCAGCTTGGCCCTGAGTAGGAGCGGGGGGTTCTTC.

This clonotype showed up many times. CDR3 protein: CASSLEGGWSNQPQHF. In DNA form, the CDR3 reads TGTGCCAGCAGCTTAGAGGGGGGTTGGAGCAATCAGCCCCAGCATTTT. This rearrangement joins TRBV7-8 to TRBJ1-5, with D maybe TRBD1 (6 bases). The CDR3 is 16 amino acids. Germline V lookup: CDR1 SGHVS, CDR2 FQNEAQ. V lost 1 base, J lost 1 base, and 11 bases lay in between. The variable domain in full, with the rest retrieved from reference TRBV7-8 and TRBJ1-5, is GAGVSQSPRYKVAKRGQDVALRCDPISGHVSLFWYQQALGQGPEFLTYFQNEAQLDKSGLPSDRFFAERPEGSVSTLKIQRTQQEDSAVYLCASSLEGGWSNQPQHFGDGTRLSIL.

This chain uses TRBV5-6 with TRBJ2-7, with D tentatively TRBD1 or TRBD2 (5 bases each). V dropped 4 bases and J dropped 3 bases, with 11 bases sitting between them. Germline V gene data show CDR1 as SGHDT and CDR2 as YYEEEE. The CDR3 totals 13 residues. The CDR3 region has the DNA TGTGCCAGCAGCCATGGGACCGACTACGAGCAGTACTTC. Its protein product is CASSHGTDYEQYF.

The chain couples TRBV5-1 to TRBJ2-2; no definite D call. The CDR3 spans 16 residues. The V gene lost 1 base and the J gene lost 0 bases, with 10 bases spanning the gap. Germline lookup yields CDR1 SGHRS and CDR2 YFSETQ. The CDR3 DNA reads as TGCGCCAGCAGCTTGTATAACCCCACGAACACCGGGGAGCTGTTTTTT. This gives the protein CASSLYNPTNTGELFF.

There are many counts of this clonotype. The genes are TRBV10-1 and TRBJ2-1; TRBD2 matches at 12 bases. The CDR3 loop spans 16 amino acids. The trim removed 0 bases at V and 3 bases at J, leaving 0 bases unmatched. In germline, CDR1 is WNHNN, CDR2 SYGVQD (reference sequence). CDR3 protein: CASSESTSGGYNEQFF. The CDR3 region has the DNA TGCGCCAGCAGTGAGTCGACTAGCGGGGGCTACAATGAGCAGTTCTTC.

V is TRBV5-1 and J is TRBJ1-3; 7 positions match TRBD1. The CDR3 is 17 residues long. After removal of 4 bases from V and 2 bases from J, the junction contained 12 bases not matched to a gene. The germline V gene encodes CDR1 SGHRS and CDR2 YFSETQ. CDR3 DNA sequence: TGCGCCAGCAGCCTGGACCCTCGAGGGGGCACTGGAAACACCATATATTTT. Its translation is CASSLDPRGGTGNTIYF.

As concerns this clonotype: At one boundary the junction diverges from the germline segment, which might be a read error. The V call is TRBV7-8, the J call TRBJ2-7; maybe TRBD2 (6 bases). Germline CDR1 reads SGHVS; CDR2 reads FQNEAQ. CDR3 length equals 15 residues. DNA of the CDR3: TGTGCCATCAGCACGTTCTCGACTAGGTTATACGAGCAGCACTTC. Translated: CAISTFSTRLYEQHF.

The sample holds a few counts of this clonotype. The chain employs TRBV28 and TRBJ2-6; TRBD1 is a possible D gene (5 bases). In germline, CDR1 is MDHEN, CDR2 SYDVKM. V lost 5 bases and J lost 4, with 30 bases in between. This CDR3 spans 21 amino acids. CDR3 sequence (DNA): TGTGCCAGCAGTGACCGGACAATCTTTTCGCGTATCGCCGCCGGGGCCAACGTCCTGACTTTC. Protein: CASSDRTIFSRIAAGANVLTF.

The sample holds a few counts of this clonotype. The chain recombines TRBV3-1 with TRBJ1-3; D is uncertain. V was trimmed by 4 bases and J by 3 bases, leaving 7 bases between them. CDR1 and CDR2 (germline): LGHDT, YNNKEL (reference sequence). This CDR3 comprises 13 residues. CDR3 coding DNA: TGTGCCAGCAGCCCGGAGGTTGGAAACACCATATATTTT. This sequence encodes CASSPEVGNTIYF.

This clonotype was counted only a few times. The chain employs TRBV7-3 and TRBJ2-7, with D perhaps matching TRBD2 (7 bases). Germline CDR1 is SGHTA and CDR2 is FQGTGA. The CDR3 covers 14 residues. V gave up 5 bases and J gave up 7 bases, with 18 bases separating them. CDR3 sequence: CASSQEGGDVEQYF. The CDR3 DNA is TGTGCCAGCAGCCAGGAAGGGGGGGATGTGGAGCAGTACTTC.

This clonotype appeared a few times. CDR3 in DNA: TGCAGTGCTGTGACCGGGACTAGCAGTTACAATGAGCAGTTCTTC. Translated, it gives CSAVTGTSSYNEQFF. The V gene is TRBV20-1, the J gene TRBJ2-1, with TRBD2 matching over 9 bases. CDR1 and CDR2 from the germline V gene are DFQATT and SNEGSKA (reference sequence). The junction had 9 bases not matched to a gene; V was cut back by 5 bases and J by 4 bases. CDR3 length: 15 amino acids.

This clonotype has a handful of counts. This rearrangement joins TRBV20-1 to TRBJ2-7; 10 bases map to TRBD1. Per the germline V gene, CDR1 is DFQATT and CDR2 is SNEGSKA (reference sequence). The CDR3 is made up of 16 amino acids. J gave up 6 bases and V 3 bases, and 14 bases lay outside the gene matches. Here the CDR3 DNA reads TGCAGTGCTAGTTTTCCCCAGGACAGGGGGATCCCCGAGCAGTACTTC. Protein: CSASFPQDRGIPEQYF.

The V and J genes are TRBV20-1 and TRBJ2-3; possible D gene TRBD1, 5 bases. V shed 0 bases and J shed 4 bases, with 17 bases lying between them. The CDR3 extends over 16 amino acids. Germline V gene lookup returns CDR1 DFQATT and CDR2 SNEGSKA (reference sequence). The CDR3 reads CSARDASGIGADTQYF. Here the CDR3 DNA reads TGCAGTGCTAGAGATGCTTCAGGGATCGGAGCAGATACGCAGTATTTT.

This clonotype has at least ten counts. The chain uses TRBV20-1 and TRBJ2-7; weak D call: TRBD1 (6 bases). From germline, CDR1 is DFQATT and CDR2 SNEGSKA (reference sequence). The CDR3 consists of 16 residues. Trimming left V 0 bases short and J 3 bases short, with 18 bases between. CDR3 sequence reads: CSARELTGGRIYEQYF. Written as DNA, the CDR3 is TGCAGTGCTAGAGAACTAACTGGGGGCAGGATCTACGAGCAGTACTTC.

The V and J genes are TRBV5-4 and TRBJ2-1, with 8 bases fitting TRBD2. V shed 4 bases, J shed 4 bases, and the junction held 10 bases outside the gene matches. Per germline, CDR1 SGHNT and CDR2 YYREEE (reference sequence). CDR3 size: 16 residues. As DNA, the CDR3 is TGTGCCAGCAGCCTGAAACTACTAGCGGATTACAATGAGCAGTTCTTC. Amino acid sequence: CASSLKLLADYNEQFF.

This clonotype came up many times. The V and J genes are TRBV12-3 or TRBV12-4 and TRBJ2-5; D is unresolved. This CDR3 region has 14 residues. Trimming left V 6 bases short and J 1 base short, with 12 bases between. For the CDR3, the DNA is TGTGCCAGCAGCCACGGACGGCTCCAAGAGACCCAGTACTTC. Translation gives CASSHGRLQETQYF.

This clonotype was detected many times. The rearrangement uses TRBV29-1 and TRBJ2-1; D gene ambiguous. V shed 6 bases and J shed 7 bases, with 13 bases lying between them. This CDR3 has 12 residues. From germline, CDR1 is SQVTM and CDR2 ANQGSEA. CDR3 sequence (DNA): TGCAGCGTCGCAAAAGGGAAAAATGAGCAGTTCTTC. The encoded protein is CSVAKGKNEQFF.

A few counts support this clonotype. V usage is TRBV20-1 and J usage is TRBJ2-1; 7 nucleotides line up with TRBD2. The CDR3 covers 13 residues. V lost 0 bases to trimming and J lost 6 bases; unmatched junction nucleotides: 2. Germline assignment: CDR1 DFQATT and CDR2 SNEGSKA (reference sequence). CDR3 DNA sequence: TGCAGTGCTAGAGAAGCGGGGCGCAATGAGCAGTTCTTC. It encodes CSAREAGRNEQFF.